In its sample, the clone carrying this T cell receptor beta chain was seen many times. Its antigen is as yet unknown. This sample is drawn from a study of blood T cells in healthy people across ages. Findings and caveats of the study: TCR beta diversity per million T cells fell roughly linearly with age.

Using a J-beta primer mix together with a sample-barcoded 5' primer, a second PCR was run for about 6 to 12 cycles. Every sample returned 2.5 million or more CDR3-containing paired-end reads. TCRdb processed the 5' RACE reads anew with MiXCR; each CDR3 protein has one entry. The data hold under 2 million distinct CDR3 sequences, with roughly a third observed a single time. The germline V gene has CDR1 SGHAT and CDR2 FQDESV (reference sequence). The CDR3 spans 14 residues. Trimming at V came to 4 bases and at J to 3 bases, leaving 5 bases not matched to a gene. The TCR comes from a woman in her thirties in good health. The chain couples TRBV11-1 to TRBJ2-7, with 8 bases identical to TRBD2. Sequencing input: blood. In nucleotides, the CDR3 is TGTGCCAGCAGCTCCGGGACTAGGGGCTACGAGCAGTACTTC. Amino acid sequence: CASSSGTRGYEQYF.